This is a list of T cell receptor beta chains from one sample in a study of blood T cell repertoires in COVID-19. Generated by immunoSEQ multiplex PCR, the TCRdb table keeps only in-frame clones and is missing some. The data show under 150,000 clones, around 78% seen once. Sequencing was done on a sample of peripheral blood. These receptors were collected from a woman of 80 years or more with active or convalescent COVID-19. Each CDR3 is given with its conserved first and last residue. D genes are given only for firm matches. Not all rows give a size; the values are once, few, many and, for expanded clones, a class.

D gene: .
clone size: .
J gene: TRBJ1-1
V gene: TRBV5-5
CDR3 protein: CASSSQNTEAFF
CDR3 DNA: TGTGCCAGCAGCTCACAGAACACTGAAGCTTTCTTT

D gene: .
clone size: .
J gene: TRBJ2-2
V gene: TRBV5-6
CDR3 protein: CASSLAGRAGGELFF
CDR3 DNA: TGTGCCAGCAGCTTGGCCGGCAGGGCTGGCGGGGAGCTGTTTTTT

D gene: .
clone size: once
J gene: TRBJ1-3
V gene: TRBV6-5
CDR3 protein: CASRTYSGNTIYF
CDR3 DNA: TGTGCCAGCAGAACTTACTCTGGAAACACCATATATTTT

D gene: .
clone size: .
J gene: TRBJ1-2
V gene: TRBV20-1
CDR3 protein: CSASIDAVYGYTF
CDR3 DNA: TGCAGTGCTAGTATCGATGCAGTCTATGGCTACACCTTC

D gene: TRBD2
clone size: .
J gene: TRBJ2-1
V gene: TRBV7-9
CDR3 protein: CASSLFPGGARGNEQFF
CDR3 DNA: TGTGCCAGCAGCTTATTCCCGGGGGGGGCCCGAGGAAATGAGCAGTTCTTC

D gene: .
clone size: .
J gene: TRBJ2-1
V gene: TRBV5-3
CDR3 protein: CARRLATTPYNEQFF
CDR3 DNA: TGTGCCAGAAGGCTAGCGACAACGCCTTACAATGAGCAGTTCTTC

D gene: .
clone size: .
J gene: TRBJ2-1
V gene: TRBV7-2
CDR3 protein: CASSLAQGHEQFF
CDR3 DNA: TGTGCCAGCAGCTTAGCGCAGGGCCATGAGCAGTTCTTC

D gene: TRBD1
clone size: .
J gene: TRBJ1-4
V gene: TRBV5-4
CDR3 protein: CASSSGQAQKLFF
CDR3 DNA: TGTGCCAGCAGTTCCGGACAGGCTCAGAAACTGTTTTTT

D gene: TRBD1
clone size: .
J gene: TRBJ1-2
V gene: TRBV28
CDR3 protein: CASSFPDRDNYGYTF
CDR3 DNA: TGTGCCAGCAGTTTCCCGGACAGGGACAACTATGGCTACACCTTC

D gene: TRBD1
clone size: .
J gene: TRBJ2-1
V gene: TRBV11-2
CDR3 protein: CASSYLLGGAIEQFF
CDR3 DNA: TGTGCCAGCAGCTACCTTCTAGGGGGCGCAATTGAGCAGTTCTTC

D gene: TRBD2
clone size: few
J gene: TRBJ2-1
V gene: TRBV6-2/TRBV6-3
CDR3 protein: CASSPSGLAGNNEQFF
CDR3 DNA: TGTGCCAGCAGTCCCTCAGGGCTAGCGGGGAACAATGAGCAGTTCTTC

D gene: .
clone size: .
J gene: TRBJ1-1
V gene: TRBV2
CDR3 protein: CASRTTLEAFF
CDR3 DNA: TGTGCCAGCAGGACAACCCTTGAAGCTTTCTTT

D gene: TRBD1
clone size: .
J gene: TRBJ2-7
V gene: TRBV6-5
CDR3 protein: CASSYRDRGLYEQYF
CDR3 DNA: TGTGCCAGCAGTTACCGGGACAGGGGGCTATACGAGCAGTACTTC

D gene: TRBD1
clone size: .
J gene: TRBJ1-2
V gene: TRBV7-9
CDR3 protein: CASQLAGGYGYTF
CDR3 DNA: TGTGCCAGTCAGTTGGCAGGGGGATATGGCTACACCTTC

D gene: .
clone size: .
J gene: TRBJ1-3
V gene: TRBV25-1
CDR3 protein: CASSDTHRAGNTIYF
CDR3 DNA: TGTGCCAGCAGTGACACCCACAGGGCTGGAAACACCATATATTTT

D gene: .
clone size: .
J gene: TRBJ2-1
V gene: TRBV11-2
CDR3 protein: CASSLQSSYNEQFF
CDR3 DNA: TGTGCCAGCAGCCTACAGAGCTCCTACAATGAGCAGTTCTTC

D gene: TRBD1
clone size: .
J gene: TRBJ1-1
V gene: TRBV27
CDR3 protein: CASSLKQGDTEAFF
CDR3 DNA: TGTGCCAGCAGTTTAAAACAGGGGGACACTGAAGCTTTCTTT